These 15 T cell receptor beta chains were sequenced from one sample in a study of OX40 agonist ivuxolimab in advanced cancers. Libraries were built with the immunoSEQ multiplex PCR assay. TCRdb holds this immuneACCESS table with in-frame rearrangements only. Some clones are missing; in checked studies, unresolved V genes explain under half, and the rest has no known cause. The sample table holds around 67,000 clones, of which about 87% were seen once. Clones ranked in the top ten supply about 1% of the sample. The starting material was CD4+ or CD8+ T cells sorted from blood, obtained in a trial of the OX40 agonist ivuxolimab. These receptors were taken from an adult with an advanced solid tumor such as melanoma, head and neck, liver or kidney cancer.

This chain connects TRBV10-3 to TRBJ2-7, with D unclear. Germline CDR1 reads ENHRY; CDR2 reads SYGVKD. V dropped 10 bases and J dropped 7 bases, with 20 bases sitting between them. The CDR3 covers 13 residues. CDR3 loop: CATLAAQSGEQYF. The CDR3 DNA is TGTGCCACCCTCGCGGCCCAATCCGGGGAGCAGTACTTC.

The V and J genes are TRBV30 and TRBJ2-2; D possibly corresponds to TRBD2 (6 bases). Trimming took off 4 bases at V and 1 base at J, with 13 bases between the two ends. CDR1 is GTSNPN, CDR2 SVGIG, per germline (reference sequence). The CDR3 extends over 15 amino acids. The CDR3 DNA sequence: TGTGCCTGGACTAGGAGGGGCGGGAACACCGGGGAGCTGTTTTTT. Residues: CAWTRRGGNTGELFF.

This clone was recorded a few times. Here the CDR3 reads CASSLASYTEAFF. In DNA, the CDR3 is TGCGCCAGCAGCTTGGCCTCTTACACTGAAGCTTTCTTT. The chain links TRBV5-1 to TRBJ1-1; D gene unclear. The CDR3 spans 13 residues. CDR1 SGHRS and CDR2 YFSETQ come from the germline V gene. V was clipped by 0 bases and J by 3 bases, with 6 bases between them.

The chain employs TRBV12-5 and TRBJ2-5; TRBD2 agrees at 13 bases. Germline CDR1 and CDR2: LGHNT and FRNRAP. Trimming took 1 base from V and 1 from J; bases not matched to a gene: 3. The CDR3 runs 17 residues. DNA for the CDR3: TGTGCTAGTGGTTTGGGCCGGACTAGCGGGGGCCAAGAGACCCAGTACTTC. Residues: CASGLGRTSGGQETQYF.

The J gene is TRBJ1-5, the V gene TRBV2; no firm D call. Trimming stripped 5 bases from V and 6 bases from J, with 11 bases between. The CDR3 has 13 amino acids. The germline V gene has CDR1 SNHLY and CDR2 FYNNEI. The chain's CDR3 is CASSFGVVQPQHF. In nucleotides, the CDR3 is TGTGCCAGCAGTTTCGGAGTGGTTCAGCCCCAGCATTTT.

This chain links TRBV27 with TRBJ2-5, with D possibly matching TRBD2 (5 bases). The CDR3 length is 12 residues. Germline CDR1 and CDR2: MNHEY and SMNVEV (reference sequence). Trimming pared 6 bases from V and 6 bases from J, leaving 11 bases between. The CDR3 loop is CASSTRGQTQYF. The CDR3 DNA reads as TGTGCCAGCAGCACTAGAGGACAGACCCAGTACTTC.

The rearrangement uses TRBV5-1 and TRBJ2-2, with TRBD1 matching 9 bases. The CDR3 has 18 residues. V gave up 2 bases and J gave up 1 base; unmatched junction bases: 9. Germline loops: CDR1 SGHRS, CDR2 YFSETQ. The CDR3 loop reads CASSLGQGTVWNTGELFF. The CDR3 DNA follows: TGCGCCAGCAGCTTAGGACAGGGGACAGTTTGGAACACCGGGGAGCTGTTTTTT. The full variable domain, in which reference TRBV5-1 and TRBJ2-2 provide the parts outside the CDR3, is KAGVTQTPRYLIKTRGQQVTLSCSPISGHRSVSWYQQTPGQGLQFLFEYFSETQRNKGNFPGRFSGRQFSNSRSEMNVSTLELGDSALYLCASSLGQGTVWNTGELFFGEGSRLTVL.

The chain carries TRBV28 and TRBJ1-2, with D possibly matching TRBD1 (5 bases). The CDR3 extends over 14 amino acids. Trimming cost V 6 bases and J 2 bases, with 13 bases left between them. The germline V gene encodes CDR1 MDHEN and CDR2 SYDVKM. The CDR3 loop reads CASSEHGGNYGYTF. DNA of the CDR3: TGTGCCAGCAGCGAACATGGGGGAAACTATGGCTACACCTTC.

CDR3 sequence (DNA): TGTGCCAGCAGTTATGCCCAGAGCTCTGGAAACACCATATATTTT. Protein sequence: CASSYAQSSGNTIYF. This chain joins TRBV6-6 and TRBJ1-3, with D hard to call. Germline V gene data show CDR1 as MNHNY and CDR2 as SVGAGI (reference sequence). The CDR3 runs to 15 residues. The V end lost 3 bases, the J end lost 0 bases, and 9 bases lay between the germline ends.

This chain connects TRBV6-5 to TRBJ2-7; TRBD1 agrees at 10 bases. Unmatched junction bases numbered 4, after V lost 5 bases and J lost 3 bases. Germline lookup yields CDR1 MNHEY and CDR2 SVGAGI. The CDR3 totals 14 residues. CDR3 residues: CASSPRDRGYEQYF. DNA for the CDR3: TGTGCCAGCAGTCCCCGGGACAGGGGCTACGAGCAGTACTTC.

V and J are TRBV7-2 and TRBJ1-3; a weak D match, TRBD1 (5 bases). The germline CDR1 and CDR2 sequences are SGHTA and FQGNSA. This CDR3 has 18 amino acids. V dropped 5 bases and J dropped 0 bases, with 20 bases sitting between them. CDR3 DNA sequence: TGTGCCAGCAGCCCCCAAGCGAGGGGAGCCACCTCTGGAAACACCATATATTTT. Amino acid sequence: CASSPQARGATSGNTIYF.

This sequence joins TRBV9 and TRBJ1-2, with a weak D call TRBD1 (5 bases). The CDR3 covers 13 residues. In germline, CDR1 is SGDLS, CDR2 YYNGEE. The V end was cut by 0 bases, the J end by 6 bases, with 9 bases between. The chain's CDR3 is CASSVVQGDGYTF. CDR3 sequence (DNA): TGTGCCAGCAGCGTAGTGCAGGGCGATGGCTACACCTTC.

V usage is TRBV28 and J usage is TRBJ2-5; the D call may be TRBD1 or TRBD2 (6 bases each). From germline, CDR1 is MDHEN and CDR2 SYDVKM. Trimming left V 6 bases short and J 4 bases short, with 18 bases between. The CDR3 consists of 15 residues. CDR3 in DNA: TGTGCCAGCAGAGTGGGGGGCCAGGTAGGAGAGACCCAGTACTTC. It is translated as CASRVGGQVGETQYF.

The chain is built from TRBV10-3 and TRBJ1-6; D might be TRBD1 (5 bases). CDR3 size: 16 residues. Trimming shortened V by 6 bases and J by 2 bases, and 14 bases separated the two germline ends. Germline-derived CDR1 and CDR2 are ENHRY and SYGVKD. The CDR3 sequence: CAISRDLRAYNSPLHF. The CDR3 DNA is TGTGCCATCAGCAGGGACCTCAGGGCCTATAATTCACCCCTCCACTTT.

CDR3 amino acids: CASRPSGSYEQYF. The CDR3 DNA follows: TGTGCCAGCAGACCCTCCGGGTCATACGAGCAGTACTTC. The rearrangement uses TRBV6-5 and TRBJ2-7, with D hard to call. Per the germline V gene, CDR1 is MNHEY and CDR2 is SVGAGI. V was clipped by 6 bases and J by 4 bases, with 13 bases between them. The CDR3 spans 13 residues.